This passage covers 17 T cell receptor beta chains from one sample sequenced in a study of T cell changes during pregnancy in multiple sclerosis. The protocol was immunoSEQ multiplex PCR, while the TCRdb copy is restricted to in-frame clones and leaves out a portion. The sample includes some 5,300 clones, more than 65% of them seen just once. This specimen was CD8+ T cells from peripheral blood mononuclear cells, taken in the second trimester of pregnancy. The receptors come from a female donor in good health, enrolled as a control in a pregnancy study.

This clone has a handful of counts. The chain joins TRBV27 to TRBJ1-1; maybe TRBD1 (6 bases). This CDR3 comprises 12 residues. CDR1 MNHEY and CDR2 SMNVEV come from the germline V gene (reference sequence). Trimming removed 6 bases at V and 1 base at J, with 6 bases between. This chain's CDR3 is CASRQGNTEAFF. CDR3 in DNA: TGTGCCAGCAGACAGGGGAACACTGAAGCTTTCTTT.

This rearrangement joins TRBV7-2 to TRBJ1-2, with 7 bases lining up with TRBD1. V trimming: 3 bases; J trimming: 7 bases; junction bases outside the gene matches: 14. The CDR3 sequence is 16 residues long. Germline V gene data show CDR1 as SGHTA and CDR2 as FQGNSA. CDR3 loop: CASSLISAGGKSGYTF. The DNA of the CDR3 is TGTGCCAGCAGCTTGATTTCGGCAGGGGGAAAGAGTGGCTACACCTTC.

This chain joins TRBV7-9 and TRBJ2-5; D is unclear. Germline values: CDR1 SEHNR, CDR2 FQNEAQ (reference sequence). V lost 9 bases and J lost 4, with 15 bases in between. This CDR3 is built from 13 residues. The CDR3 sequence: CARTPRPGETQYF. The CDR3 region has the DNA TGTGCCAGAACCCCTCGGCCGGGAGAGACCCAGTACTTC.

CDR3 amino acids: CASMKRGPYTDTQYF. CDR3 sequence (DNA): TGTGCCAGCATGAAGCGGGGGCCCTACACAGATACGCAGTATTTT. The V gene is TRBV6-5, the J gene TRBJ2-3; TRBD2 matches at 8 bases. Germline values: CDR1 MNHEY, CDR2 SVGAGI. Germline trimming cut 7 bases from V and 2 bases from J; bases unmatched to any gene: 8. The CDR3 extends over 15 amino acids.

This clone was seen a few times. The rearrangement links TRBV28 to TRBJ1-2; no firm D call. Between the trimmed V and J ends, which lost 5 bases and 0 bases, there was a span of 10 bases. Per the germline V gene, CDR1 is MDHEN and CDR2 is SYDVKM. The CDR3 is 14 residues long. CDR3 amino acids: CASSDSGANYGYTF. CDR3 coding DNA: TGTGCCAGCAGTGACTCCGGAGCTAACTATGGCTACACCTTC.

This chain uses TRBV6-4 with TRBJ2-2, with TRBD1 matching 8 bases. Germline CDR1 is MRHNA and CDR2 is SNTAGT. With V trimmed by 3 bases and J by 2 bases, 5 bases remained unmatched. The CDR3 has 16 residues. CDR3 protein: CASSEPPGGNTGELFF. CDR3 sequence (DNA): TGTGCCAGCAGTGAACCCCCAGGGGGCAACACCGGGGAGCTGTTTTTT.

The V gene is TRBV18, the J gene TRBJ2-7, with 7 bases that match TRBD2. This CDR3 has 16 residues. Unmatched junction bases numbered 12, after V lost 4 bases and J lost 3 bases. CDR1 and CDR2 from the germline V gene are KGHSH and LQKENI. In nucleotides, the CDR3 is TGTGCCAGCTCACACACCCGCCGGGGGGAGCTCTACGAGCAGTACTTC. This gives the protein CASSHTRRGELYEQYF. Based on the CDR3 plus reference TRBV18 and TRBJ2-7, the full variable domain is NAGVMQNPRHLVRRRGQEARLRCSPMKGHSHVYWYRQLPEEGLKFMVYLQKENIIDESGMPKERFSAEFPKEGPSILRIQQVVRGDSAAYFCASSHTRRGELYEQYFGPGTRLTVT.

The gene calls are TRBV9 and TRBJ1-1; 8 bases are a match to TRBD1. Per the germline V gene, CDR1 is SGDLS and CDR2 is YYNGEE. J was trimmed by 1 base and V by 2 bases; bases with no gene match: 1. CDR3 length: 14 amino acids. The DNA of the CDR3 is TGTGCCAGCAGCGTCGGGACAGGGAACACTGAAGCTTTCTTT. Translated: CASSVGTGNTEAFF.

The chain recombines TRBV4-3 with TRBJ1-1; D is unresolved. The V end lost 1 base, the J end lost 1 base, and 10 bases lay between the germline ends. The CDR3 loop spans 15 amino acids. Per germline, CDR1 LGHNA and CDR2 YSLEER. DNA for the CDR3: TGCGCCAGCAGCCAAGCTAGCCGGGGGAACACTGAAGCTTTCTTT. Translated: CASSQASRGNTEAFF.

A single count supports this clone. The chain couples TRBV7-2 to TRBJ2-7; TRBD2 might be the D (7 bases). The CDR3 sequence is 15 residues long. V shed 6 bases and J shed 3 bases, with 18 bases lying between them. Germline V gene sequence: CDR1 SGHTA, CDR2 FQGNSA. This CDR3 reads CASSLLGGGHYEQYF. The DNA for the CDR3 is TGTGCCAGCAGTCTCCTGGGGGGGGGCCACTACGAGCAGTACTTC.

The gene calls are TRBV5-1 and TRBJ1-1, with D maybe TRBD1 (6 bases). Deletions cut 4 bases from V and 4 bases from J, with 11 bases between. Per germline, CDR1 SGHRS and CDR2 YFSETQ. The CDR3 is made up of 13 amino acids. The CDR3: CASSGQPGTEAFF. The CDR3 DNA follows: TGCGCCAGCAGCGGACAGCCAGGCACTGAAGCTTTCTTT.

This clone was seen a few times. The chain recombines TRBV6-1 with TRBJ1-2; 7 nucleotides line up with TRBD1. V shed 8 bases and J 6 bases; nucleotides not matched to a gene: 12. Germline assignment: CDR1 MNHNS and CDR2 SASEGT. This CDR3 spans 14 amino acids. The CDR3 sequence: CASGRGGEIDGYTF. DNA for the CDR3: TGTGCCAGCGGGAGAGGGGGCGAGATTGATGGCTACACCTTC.

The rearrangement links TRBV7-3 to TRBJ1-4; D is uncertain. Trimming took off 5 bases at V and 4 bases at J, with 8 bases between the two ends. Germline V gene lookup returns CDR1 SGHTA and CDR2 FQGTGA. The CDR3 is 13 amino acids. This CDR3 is CASSRVFNEKLFF. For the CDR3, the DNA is TGTGCCAGCAGCCGGGTCTTTAATGAAAAACTGTTTTTT.

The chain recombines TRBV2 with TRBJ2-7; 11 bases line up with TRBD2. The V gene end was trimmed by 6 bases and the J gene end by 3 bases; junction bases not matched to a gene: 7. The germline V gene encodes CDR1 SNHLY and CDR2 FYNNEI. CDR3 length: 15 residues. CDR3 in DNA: TGTGCCAGCAGAGAAATAGCGGGAGGGATCTACGAGCAGTACTTC. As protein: CASREIAGGIYEQYF.

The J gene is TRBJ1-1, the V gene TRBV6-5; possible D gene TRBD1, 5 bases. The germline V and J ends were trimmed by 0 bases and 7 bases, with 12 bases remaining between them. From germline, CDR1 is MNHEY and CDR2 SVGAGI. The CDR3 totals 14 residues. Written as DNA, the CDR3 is TGTGCCAGCAGTTACTCGACAGATCCTGGTGAAGCTTTCTTT. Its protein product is CASSYSTDPGEAFF.

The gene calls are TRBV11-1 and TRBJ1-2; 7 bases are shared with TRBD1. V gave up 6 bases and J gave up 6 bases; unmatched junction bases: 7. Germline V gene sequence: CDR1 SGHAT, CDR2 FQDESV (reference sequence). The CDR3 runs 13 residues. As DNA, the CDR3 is TGTGCCAGCAGTCTCGACAGGGTCAATGGCTACACCTTC. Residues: CASSLDRVNGYTF.

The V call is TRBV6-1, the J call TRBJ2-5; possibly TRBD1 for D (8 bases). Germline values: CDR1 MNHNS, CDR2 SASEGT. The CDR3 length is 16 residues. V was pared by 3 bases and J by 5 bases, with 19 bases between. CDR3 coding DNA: TGTGCCAGCAGTGAGGCCCTCGGACAGGGAGGGGAGACCCAGTACTTC. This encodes CASSEALGQGGETQYF.